This T cell receptor beta chain was identified in a study of cytomegalovirus exposure and HLA in healthy donors. CDR1 and CDR2 (germline): SGHRS, YFSETQ. V lost 5 bases, J lost 2 bases, and 1 base stayed unmatched. The CDR3 consists of 13 residues. As for this clone: Its antigen remains unknown.

13 Jbeta primers and 60 Vbeta primers were used for the PCR. Libraries were prepared by immunoSEQ multiplex PCR; TCRdb keeps only in-frame clonotypes and omits some of them. Found here are about 130,000 clones, 80% to 90% of them singletons; the top ten hold almost 6%. General study findings and limits: There were reportedly fewer N-insertions in an Asian-associated ancestry cluster than the approximately 600-donor mean, in a later analysis. A list of 150 to 200 TCR beta chains associated with cytomegalovirus was given.

Sequenced input: PBMCs. The sequence was collected from a woman between 40 and 50 years old in good health and CMV-seropositive. V is TRBV5-1 and J is TRBJ2-3; 8 nucleotides line up with TRBD2. The CDR3 is CASRTSATDTQYF. The CDR3 nucleotides read TGCGCCAGCAGGACTAGCGCCACAGATACGCAGTATTTT.